These 13 T cell receptor beta chains originate from one sample sequenced in a study of liver allograft versus peripheral blood T cells (dated by TCRdb to the early 2020s). Some background on the complete study: The study compared T cell receptor repertoires found within transplanted livers against repertoires in the peripheral blood of liver transplant recipients.

For sequencing, an Illumina MiSeq was employed. TCRdb applied fastp at Q25 and MiXCR to the public reads, then kept only in-frame beta chains. Rows matching on CDR3 protein sequence are summarized as one entry with the most common DNA and genes. The sample data list 8,800 or so distinct CDR3 sequences, and 18% of these were observed just once. The ten most abundant clones make up 4% to 4.5% of the sample. These receptor sequences come from a human patient who had a liver transplant. In patients who had a transplant, some T cells may come from the graft donor.

This clonotype has only a few counts. J is TRBJ2-7 and V is TRBV3-1; D perhaps matches TRBD2 (6 bases). Germline CDR1 is LGHDT and CDR2 is YNNKEL (reference sequence). The germline V and J ends were trimmed by 1 base and 0 bases, with 10 bases remaining between them. The CDR3 runs to 15 residues. DNA for the CDR3: TGTGCCAGCAGCCAAGCTCTAGCGAACTCCTACGAGCAGTACTTC. Protein: CASSQALANSYEQYF.

This clonotype was counted only a few times. The V and J genes are TRBV11-2 and TRBJ2-1; TRBD2 matches at 10 bases. V dropped 5 bases and J dropped 5; count of bases not matched to a gene: 15. CDR3 length: 18 residues. CDR1 and CDR2 (germline): SGHAT, FQNNGV. The CDR3 region is CASSLVMSSGGIHNEQFF. In DNA, the CDR3 is TGTGCCAGCAGCCTGGTGATGAGTAGCGGGGGGATCCACAATGAGCAGTTCTTC.

This clonotype is medium-sized. The genes are TRBV19 and TRBJ1-2; tentatively, D is TRBD1 (5 bases). The CDR3 has 15 amino acids. CDR1 is LNHDA, CDR2 SQIVND, per germline (reference sequence). With 2 bases removed from V and 1 base from J, the gap between germline ends came to 11 bases. The CDR3: CASSIPGQGNYGYTF. The CDR3 bases are TGTGCCAGTAGTATACCCGGGCAGGGTAACTATGGCTACACCTTC.

This clonotype was detected only a few times. The CDR3 here is CASSRDRGRVETQYF. The CDR3 nucleotides are TGCGCCAGCAGCAGGGACAGGGGGCGCGTGGAGACCCAGTACTTC. The chain employs TRBV5-1 and TRBJ2-5; TRBD1 aligns across 12 bases. Trimming at V came to 4 bases and at J to 5 bases, leaving 6 bases not matched to a gene. The germline V gene encodes CDR1 SGHRS and CDR2 YFSETQ. CDR3 length: 15 amino acids.

In its sample, this clonotype ranks as medium-sized (0.01 to 0.1%). The V gene is TRBV19, the J gene TRBJ1-1; weak D call: TRBD1 (5 bases). Trimming removed 6 bases at V and 2 bases at J, with 13 bases between. The germline gives CDR1 LNHDA, CDR2 SQIVND (reference sequence). This CDR3 has 14 residues. CDR3 residues: CASRTRAGNTEAFF. In DNA form, the CDR3 reads TGTGCCAGTAGAACCAGGGCTGGAAACACTGAAGCTTTCTTT. Full variable domain (remainder filled in from reference TRBV19 and TRBJ1-1): DGGITQSPKYLFRKEGQNVTLSCEQNLNHDAMYWYRQDPGQGLRLIYYSQIVNDFQKGDIAEGYSVSREKKESFPLTVTSAQKNPTAFYLCASRTRAGNTEAFFGQGTRLTVV.

By its share, this clonotype is medium-sized (0.01 to 0.1%). CDR3 coding DNA: TGTGCCAGTAGTATAGGGGCAGACTATGGCTACACCTTC. As protein: CASSIGADYGYTF. V is TRBV19 and J is TRBJ1-2; D gene uncertain. The germline gives CDR1 LNHDA, CDR2 SQIVND (reference sequence). V lost 1 base to trimming and J lost 3 bases, with 6 bases between them. This CDR3 comprises 13 residues.

Comment on this clonotype: A much larger clone differs by one base, so this may be a read error. This chain links TRBV6-5 with TRBJ1-1; D ambiguous. Trimming pared 2 bases from V and 10 bases from J, leaving 17 bases between. Germline CDR1 reads MNHEY; CDR2 reads SVGAGI. CDR3 size: 14 residues. The DNA of the CDR3 is TGTGCCAGCAGTTACGGGAGAACGAGGGAGGGAGCTTTCTTT. Residues: CASSYGRTREGAFF.

By frequency in the sample, this clonotype is medium-sized. The rearrangement joins TRBV19 to TRBJ1-6, with TRBD1 identical over 7 bases. Germline values: CDR1 LNHDA, CDR2 SQIVND (reference sequence). CDR3 length: 15 residues. V lost 1 base and J lost 8; bases outside the gene matches: 5. The CDR3 nucleotides read TGTGCCAGTAGTATAGTAAAGGGGGCGGATTCACCCCTCCACTTT. As protein: CASSIVKGADSPLHF. The variable domain in full, with the rest retrieved from reference TRBV19 and TRBJ1-6, is DGGITQSPKYLFRKEGQNVTLSCEQNLNHDAMYWYRQDPGQGLRLIYYSQIVNDFQKGDIAEGYSVSREKKESFPLTVTSAQKNPTAFYLCASSIVKGADSPLHFGNGTRLTVT.

This clonotype has a handful of counts. The rearrangement links TRBV5-6 to TRBJ1-1; D may be TRBD1 (6 bases). Germline CDR1 reads SGHDT; CDR2 reads YYEEEE. Trimming cost V 3 bases and J 4 bases, with 13 bases left between them. The CDR3 length is 14 residues. The CDR3 DNA reads as TGTGCCAGCAGCTCGCAGGGGTCCGCCACTGAAGCTTTCTTT. Its protein is CASSSQGSATEAFF.

This clonotype ranks as medium-sized. The chain couples TRBV6-6 to TRBJ2-3; D is ambiguous. The CDR3 runs 15 residues. CDR1 and CDR2 from the germline V gene are MNHNY and SVGAGI (reference sequence). Trimming removed 4 bases at V and 3 bases at J, with 14 bases between. The DNA for the CDR3 is TGTGCCAGCAGTTTACGATGGAGAGGAACAGATACGCAGTATTTT. Amino acid sequence: CASSLRWRGTDTQYF.

The rearrangement uses TRBV3-1 and TRBJ2-2; a weak D match, TRBD1 (6 bases). The CDR3 extends over 15 amino acids. Trimming left V 4 bases short and J 2 bases short, with 11 bases between. Looked up from germline, CDR1 is LGHDT and CDR2 is YNNKEL (reference sequence). In nucleotides, the CDR3 is TGTGCCAGCAGCCGGGGACAAAGTAACACCGGGGAGCTGTTTTTT. Amino acid sequence: CASSRGQSNTGELFF.

By sample fraction, this clonotype is medium-sized. The chain employs TRBV28 and TRBJ2-3; 8 nucleotides align to TRBD2. The trim removed 0 bases at V and 0 bases at J, leaving 2 bases unmatched. The germline gives CDR1 MDHEN, CDR2 SYDVKM. The CDR3 is made up of 16 amino acids. CDR3 sequence: CASSLWAGGSTDTQYF. In DNA, the CDR3 is TGTGCCAGCAGTTTATGGGCGGGGGGAAGCACAGATACGCAGTATTTT.

In this sample, this clonotype is medium-sized. J is TRBJ1-2 and V is TRBV19; possibly TRBD1 for D (6 bases). CDR1 LNHDA and CDR2 SQIVND come from the germline V gene (reference sequence). V dropped 4 bases and J dropped 6 bases, with 21 bases sitting between them. The CDR3 is made up of 16 amino acids. The CDR3 DNA follows: TGTGCCAGTAGTACCACCCTTGTCCAGGGGCAGGATGGCTACACCTTC. The encoded protein is CASSTTLVQGQDGYTF. The full variable domain, completed using reference TRBV19 and TRBJ1-2, is DGGITQSPKYLFRKEGQNVTLSCEQNLNHDAMYWYRQDPGQGLRLIYYSQIVNDFQKGDIAEGYSVSREKKESFPLTVTSAQKNPTAFYLCASSTTLVQGQDGYTFGSGTRLTVV.